Presented here are 23 T cell receptor beta chains from one specimen sequenced in a study of T cell responses to AZD1222 COVID-19 vaccine. Clones were sequenced by immunoSEQ multiplex PCR, and TCRdb holds only the in-frame ones, with some missing. The table has approximately 91,000 clones, approximately 90% seen once; the top ten hold 28%. The sample was peripheral blood, taken 28 days after the second AZD1222 dose. These receptors were taken from an adult who received the AZD1222 COVID-19 vaccine.

This chain links TRBV18 with TRBJ2-7; D unclear. Trimming removed 2 bases at V and 2 bases at J, with 13 bases between. The CDR3 totals 15 residues. Per the germline V gene, CDR1 is KGHSH and CDR2 is LQKENI. CDR3 bases: TGTGCCAGCTCACCAAGGGCGGACCGCACCTACGAGCAGTACTTC. The encoded protein is CASSPRADRTYEQYF.

CDR3 nucleotide sequence: TGTGCCAGCAGTTTCGGGACTAGCGGGAGCTACGAGCAGTACTTC. Protein product: CASSFGTSGSYEQYF. This chain joins TRBV7-9 and TRBJ2-7; 14 bases line up with TRBD2. The germline CDR1 and CDR2 sequences are SEHNR and FQNEAQ (reference sequence). The CDR3 contains 15 residues. With V trimmed by 6 bases and J by 3 bases, 4 bases remained unmatched.

The chain joins TRBV21-1 to TRBJ2-4; no check of the table's D call, TRBD1, against the DNA was made. TRBV21-1 is labeled a pseudogene. This CDR3 contains 17 residues. DNA of the CDR3: TGTGCCAGCAGCAGAAAGACAGGGGGACTAGCCAAAAACATTCAGTACTTC. Translated: CASSRKTGGLAKNIQYF.

The rearrangement uses TRBV9 and TRBJ2-2; TRBD2 aligns across 15 bases. The germline V gene encodes CDR1 SGDLS and CDR2 YYNGEE. V dropped 4 bases and J dropped 5; count of bases not matched to a gene: 3. The CDR3 totals 16 residues. This CDR3 is CASSRGLAGGTGELFF. In DNA, the CDR3 is TGTGCCAGCAGCCGAGGACTAGCGGGAGGGACCGGGGAGCTGTTTTTT.

V is TRBV28 and J is TRBJ2-3, with 8 bases lining up with TRBD1. Germline V gene lookup returns CDR1 MDHEN and CDR2 SYDVKM. The V segment lost 4 bases and the J segment 6 bases; nucleotides outside the gene matches: 9. This CDR3 has 15 amino acids. The CDR3 nucleotides are TGTGCCAGCAGTTCAGGGGGCGCTTTGGTGGATACGCAGTATTTT. Encoded protein: CASSSGGALVDTQYF.

The CDR3 spells CASSDSSNQPQHF. The CDR3 DNA follows: TGTGCCAGCAGCGACAGCAGCAATCAGCCCCAGCATTTT. The chain uses TRBV3-1 (or the pseudogene TRBV3-2) and TRBJ1-5, with TRBD1 as a possible D gene (5 bases). Germline CDR1 reads LGHDT; CDR2 reads YNNKEL (reference sequence). The CDR3 has 13 amino acids. V was pared by 5 bases and J by 1 base, with 6 bases between.

The chain has TRBV7-9 and TRBJ1-2; tentatively, D is TRBD1 (5 bases). V dropped 11 bases and J dropped 6 bases, with 19 bases sitting between them. Germline V lookup: CDR1 SEHNR, CDR2 FQNEAQ (reference sequence). The CDR3 is 13 residues long. The CDR3 protein is CAGRAGREDGYTF. The CDR3 nucleotides read TGTGCCGGGAGGGCAGGGAGAGAGGATGGCTACACCTTC.

The rearrangement joins TRBV7-2 to TRBJ1-2; TRBD1 aligns across 7 bases. The CDR3 is 13 amino acids. V lost 1 base, J lost 4 bases, and 0 bases stayed unmatched. Germline lookup yields CDR1 SGHTA and CDR2 FQGNSA. The CDR3 DNA follows: TGTGCCAGCAGCTTAGAGGGGGCCTATGGCTACACCTTC. Translating it yields CASSLEGAYGYTF. The entire variable domain, with the rest obtained from reference TRBV7-2 and TRBJ1-2, is as follows: GAGVSQSPSNKVTEKGKDVELRCDPISGHTALYWYRQSLGQGLEFLIYFQGNSAPDKSGLPSDRFSAERTGGSVSTLTIQRTQQEDSAVYLCASSLEGAYGYTFGSGTRLTVV.

The chain uses TRBV20-1 and TRBJ2-1, with 12 nucleotides matching TRBD1. Germline V CDR1 and CDR2: DFQATT, SNEGSKA (reference sequence). V lost 3 bases to trimming and J lost 10 bases; unmatched junction nucleotides: 4. The length of the CDR3 is 13 residues. CDR3 nucleotides: TGCAGTGCTAGTGGGACAGGGGGCTTCGAGCAGTTCTTC. Translating it yields CSASGTGGFEQFF.

The chain combines TRBV7-3 with TRBJ2-2; 7 bases line up with TRBD1. This CDR3 is built from 16 residues. V shed 6 bases, J shed 0 bases, and the junction held 7 bases outside the gene matches. Germline CDR1 SGHTA, CDR2 FQGTGA. DNA for the CDR3: TGTGCCAGCAGGGTGACCGGGACAGCGAACACCGGGGAGCTGTTTTTT. Translating gives CASRVTGTANTGELFF.

V usage is TRBV3-1 (or the pseudogene TRBV3-2) and J usage is TRBJ1-6; TRBD1 is a possible D gene (5 bases). The germline V gene encodes CDR1 LGHDT and CDR2 YNNKEL (reference sequence). CDR3 length equals 16 residues. Trimming took off 0 bases at V and 10 bases at J, with 16 bases between the two ends. CDR3 region: CASSQEGQGLKSPLHF. For the CDR3, the DNA is TGTGCCAGCAGCCAAGAGGGGCAGGGTTTGAAGTCACCCCTCCACTTT.

The chain couples TRBV9 to TRBJ2-1; D remains unclear. The CDR3 is 15 amino acids. Germline CDR1 SGDLS, CDR2 YYNGEE. V was pared by 4 bases and J by 4 bases, with 15 bases between. The CDR3 sequence: CASSLRNVGYNEQFF. The CDR3 DNA reads TGTGCCAGCAGCCTCCGGAATGTAGGGTACAATGAGCAGTTCTTC.

This clone was seen a single time. The rearrangement joins TRBV9 to TRBJ2-7; 7 bases align to TRBD2. The CDR3 is 13 residues long. Germline CDR1 SGDLS, CDR2 YYNGEE. The V and J ends lost 2 bases and 5 bases, in that order; junction bases with no gene match: 4. In DNA, the CDR3 is TGTGCCAGCAGCGTCGACGGGAGGCACGAGCAGTACTTC. Translating gives CASSVDGRHEQYF.

The J gene is TRBJ1-5, the V gene TRBV12-5; D perhaps matches TRBD1 (5 bases). V was pared by 5 bases and J by 0 bases, with 17 bases between. Germline-derived CDR1 and CDR2 are LGHNT and FRNRAP. The CDR3 runs 17 residues. The DNA for the CDR3 is TGTGCTAGTGGTCCCGGAATAGGGGCTTATAGCAATCAGCCCCAGCATTTT. It codes for CASGPGIGAYSNQPQHF.

V is TRBV27 and J is TRBJ1-1; perhaps TRBD1 as D (5 bases). Germline V gives CDR1 MNHEY, CDR2 SMNVEV (reference sequence). The CDR3 length is 13 residues. V was pared by 3 bases and J by 4 bases, with 9 bases between. Here the CDR3 DNA reads TGTGCCAGCAGTTTGAACCAGGGCACTGAAGCTTTCTTT. This translates into CASSLNQGTEAFF.

The chain carries TRBV18 and TRBJ1-2, with 7 bases fitting TRBD1. Germline V gene data show CDR1 as KGHSH and CDR2 as LQKENI. With 0 bases clipped from V and 8 bases from J, the junction kept 12 bases outside the gene matches. The CDR3 sequence is 16 residues long. The CDR3 DNA reads TGTGCCAGCTCACCACCGGGGAACAGGGGAGTCGACGGCTACACCTTC. Protein: CASSPPGNRGVDGYTF.

This chain joins TRBV18 and TRBJ2-7; the D gene is possibly TRBD2 (6 bases). V was trimmed by 6 bases and J by 7 bases, leaving 22 bases between them. The CDR3 loop spans 15 amino acids. Germline CDR1 KGHSH, CDR2 LQKENI. This CDR3 is CASSLAGILVGEQYF. The CDR3 DNA is TGTGCCAGCTCCCTCGCGGGGATTTTGGTGGGAGAGCAGTACTTC.

The gene calls are TRBV30 and TRBJ2-7; perhaps TRBD2 as D (6 bases). Germline V lookup: CDR1 GTSNPN, CDR2 SVGIG (reference sequence). The CDR3 spans 14 residues. V was clipped by 4 bases and J by 2 bases, with 15 bases between them. CDR3 sequence: CAWTGASATYEQYF. As DNA, the CDR3 is TGTGCCTGGACCGGGGCTAGCGCAACCTACGAGCAGTACTTC.

The chain links TRBV12-3 or TRBV12-4 to TRBJ2-1, with D perhaps TRBD2 (5 bases). Deletions cut 5 bases from V and 5 bases from J, with 10 bases between. The length of the CDR3 is 13 residues. For the CDR3, the DNA is TGTGCCAGCAGTCCCGGACTGAACAATGAGCAGTTCTTC. Translating it yields CASSPGLNNEQFF.

The chain joins TRBV4-1 to TRBJ2-7, with 10 bases that match TRBD2. The V segment lost 0 bases and the J segment 5 bases; nucleotides outside the gene matches: 13. Germline-derived CDR1 and CDR2 are MGHRA and YSYEKL. This CDR3 spans 18 amino acids. The CDR3 loop is CASSQDYTQASGSHEQYF. The CDR3 DNA is TGCGCCAGCAGCCAAGATTATACCCAGGCTAGCGGGAGCCACGAGCAGTACTTC.

The DNA of the CDR3 is TGCGCCAGCAGCCAAGGGGCGGGACGGTACAATGAGCAGTTCTTC. It yields the protein CASSQGAGRYNEQFF. The chain links TRBV4-1 to TRBJ2-1; D possibly corresponds to TRBD2 (6 bases). This CDR3 comprises 15 residues. Per the germline V gene, CDR1 is MGHRA and CDR2 is YSYEKL. The V and J ends lost 1 base and 4 bases respectively, with 11 bases between them.

V is TRBV6-5 and J is TRBJ1-1; D perhaps matches TRBD1 (6 bases). The V gene's germline CDR1 is MNHEY and CDR2 SVGAGI. The CDR3 totals 14 residues. Trimming pared 7 bases from V and 0 bases from J, leaving 12 bases between. In nucleotides, the CDR3 is TGTGCCAGCACCGGGGGGGGCCTGAACACTGAAGCTTTCTTT. Its translation is CASTGGGLNTEAFF.

The rearrangement joins TRBV7-9 to TRBJ2-1; tentative D call: TRBD2 (6 bases). The ends were cut back, 5 bases at V and 9 bases at J, with 11 bases in the middle. CDR1 and CDR2 from the germline V gene are SEHNR and FQNEAQ (reference sequence). This CDR3 contains 12 residues. The CDR3 DNA reads as TGTGCCAGCAGCCAGCTTAGCGGTGAGCAGTTCTTC. This gives the protein CASSQLSGEQFF.